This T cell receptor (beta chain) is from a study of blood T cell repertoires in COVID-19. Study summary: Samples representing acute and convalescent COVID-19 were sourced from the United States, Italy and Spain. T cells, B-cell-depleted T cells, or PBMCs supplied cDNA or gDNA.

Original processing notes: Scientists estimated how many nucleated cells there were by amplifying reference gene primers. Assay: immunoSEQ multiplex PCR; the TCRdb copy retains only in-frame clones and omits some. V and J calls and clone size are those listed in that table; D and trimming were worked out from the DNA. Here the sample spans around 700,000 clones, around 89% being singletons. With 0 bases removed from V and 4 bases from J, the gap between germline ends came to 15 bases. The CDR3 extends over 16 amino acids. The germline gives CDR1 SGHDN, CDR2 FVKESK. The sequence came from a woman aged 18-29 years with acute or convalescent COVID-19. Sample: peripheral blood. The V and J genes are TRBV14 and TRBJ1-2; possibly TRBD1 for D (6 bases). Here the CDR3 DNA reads TGTGCCAGCAGCCAAGAACCGGGCAGGGGAAGCTATGGCTACACCTTC. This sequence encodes CASSQEPGRGSYGYTF.